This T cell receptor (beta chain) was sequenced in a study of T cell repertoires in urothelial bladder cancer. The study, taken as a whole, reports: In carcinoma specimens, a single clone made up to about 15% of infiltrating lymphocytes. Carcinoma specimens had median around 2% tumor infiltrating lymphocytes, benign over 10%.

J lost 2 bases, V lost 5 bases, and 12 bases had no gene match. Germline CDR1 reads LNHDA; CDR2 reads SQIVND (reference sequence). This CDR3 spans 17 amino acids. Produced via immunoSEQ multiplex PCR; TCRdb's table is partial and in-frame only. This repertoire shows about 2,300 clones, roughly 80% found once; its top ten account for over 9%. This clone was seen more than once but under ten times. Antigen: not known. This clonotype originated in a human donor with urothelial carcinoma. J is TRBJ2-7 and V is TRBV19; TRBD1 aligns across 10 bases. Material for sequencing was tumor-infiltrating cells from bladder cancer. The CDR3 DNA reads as TGTGCCAGTAGTGCCTCCTCCGGGACAGGGGACACCTACGAGCAGTACTTC. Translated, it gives CASSASSGTGDTYEQYF.